This T cell receptor (beta chain) was found in a study of T cell changes during pregnancy in multiple sclerosis (dated 2019 in TCRdb). Some background on the complete study: In women with multiple sclerosis, the researchers looked at how the T cell repertoire shifted as pregnancy progressed.

A word on this clone: The specificity of this receptor is unknown. Within one base of it there is no much larger clone, and no base qualities were kept.

The germline V gene specifies SNHLY as CDR1 and FYNNEI as CDR2. The CDR3, cysteine through phenylalanine, is 13 amino acids long. CDR3 DNA only is kept here, 39 bases in frame from base 1. Deletion took 8 bases off V and 0 bases off J, with a span of 10 bases between the germline ends. Library generation was performed with the immunoSEQ multiplex PCR assay. This is the immuneACCESS table as TCRdb keeps it, with only in-frame sequences that have V and J called. A part of the clones is gone; compared with another copy, unresolved V genes explain less than half, and the rest is unexplained. A total of fewer than 50,000 clones appear in this sample, approximately 94% of them only once. Clones ranked in the top ten supply approximately 0.31% of the sample.

The clonotype comes from a female donor with multiple sclerosis, enrolled in a pregnancy study. The rearrangement combines TRBV2 with TRBJ1-1; too little of a D gene remains to name it. The source was CD4+ T cells from peripheral blood mononuclear cells, collected in the third trimester of pregnancy. At the DNA level, the sequence is TGTGCCAGCGGAGTTTTACTGAACACTGAAGCTTTCTTT. Its translation reads: CASGVLLNTEAFF.